These T cell receptor beta chains were read from a single sample in a study of blood T cell repertoires in COVID-19. This table comes from immunoSEQ multiplex PCR, and its TCRdb copy is limited to in-frame clones, with some not included. The data contain more than 200,000 clones, approximately 84% of them singletons. Sequencing was performed on peripheral blood. The receptors shown here come from a woman older than 75 with acute or convalescent COVID-19. The CDR3 runs from the conserved cysteine through the conserved F or W. A D gene is named only where the DNA matches it firmly. Size tells how often a clone was seen (once, few, many) or the class of an expanded clone, and some rows leave it out.

V gene	D gene	J gene	clone size	CDR3 DNA	CDR3 protein
TRBV10-3	NA	TRBJ2-3	few	TGTGCCATCAGACCCGACGGGGATACGCAGTATTTT	CAIRPDGDTQYF
TRBV7-8	NA	TRBJ2-5	NA	TGTGCCAGCAGGAAAACCCGACAGTTTATGGAGACCCAGTACTTC	CASRKTRQFMETQYF
TRBV11-3	TRBD1	TRBJ2-3	NA	TGTGCCAGCAGCTTAGATCGTTGGGGACAGGGGACAGATACGCAGTATTTT	CASSLDRWGQGTDTQYF
TRBV15	NA	TRBJ1-1	NA	TGTGCCACCAGCAGAGATCGGAGGAACACTGAAGCTTTCTTT	CATSRDRRNTEAFF
TRBV6-4	TRBD1	TRBJ1-6	NA	TGTGCCAGCAGTGAGATGGGGACAGTGGGTTCACCCCTCCACTTT	CASSEMGTVGSPLHF
TRBV27	NA	TRBJ2-2	NA	TGTGCCAGCAGTTTTCCTACCGGGGAGCTGTTTTTT	CASSFPTGELFF
TRBV30	NA	TRBJ2-7	few	TGTGCCTGGGGGGTTCGGTCCGAGCAGTACTTC	CAWGVRSEQYF
TRBV4-2	TRBD2	TRBJ2-1	few	TGTGCCAGCAGCCAATTCCAAGCGGGGGACAACAATGAGCAGTTCTTC	CASSQFQAGDNNEQFF
TRBV6-1	TRBD1	TRBJ1-2	NA	TGTGCCAGCAGTGAACCGGGACAGGGTGATGGCTACACCTTC	CASSEPGQGDGYTF
TRBV6-1	TRBD1	TRBJ1-4	once	TGTGCCAGCAGAAGGGCAGGGGGCGGTGAAAAACTGTTTTTT	CASRRAGGGEKLFF
TRBV7-9	TRBD1	TRBJ2-3	NA	TGTGCCAGCAGCTGGGGACAGCCAGAAACAGATACGCAGTATTTT	CASSWGQPETDTQYF
TRBV9	TRBD2	TRBJ2-3	NA	TGTGCCAGCAGCCTGGAGACGGGCAGCGGGAGGCATACGCAGTATTTT	CASSLETGSGRHTQYF
TRBV3-1/TRBV3-2	NA	TRBJ2-7	NA	TGTGCCAGCAGCCAAGGGGGGACACCGCCCTACGAGCAGTACTTC	CASSQGGTPPYEQYF
TRBV9	TRBD1	TRBJ1-5	NA	TGTGCCAGCAGCGTAGGGAGCCCGGGACAGGGGGCCCATCAGCCCCAGCATTTT	CASSVGSPGQGAHQPQHF
TRBV19	TRBD1	TRBJ1-2	NA	TGTGCCAGTAAGGGGACAGTCAACTATGGCTACACCTTC	CASKGTVNYGYTF
TRBV9	TRBD1	TRBJ1-2	NA	TGTGCCAGCAGCGTAGGTAATACAGGGGTTGGGACTTATGGCTACACCTTC	CASSVGNTGVGTYGYTF
TRBV5-1	NA	TRBJ2-5	NA	TGCGCCAGCAGCTCCACAGGGCCCCAAGAGACCCAGTACTTC	CASSSTGPQETQYF
TRBV19	NA	TRBJ2-3	NA	TGTGCCAGTAGTATAAGTGAGAGCACAGATACGCAGTATTTT	CASSISESTDTQYF
TRBV7-9	NA	TRBJ2-2	NA	TGTGCCAGCAGCTTAGGGGCTAGCAGCTACGGGGAGCTGTTTTTT	CASSLGASSYGELFF
TRBV2	TRBD1	TRBJ1-5	NA	TGTGCCAGCAGTCGGGACAGGGGTATCCAGCCCCAGCATTTT	CASSRDRGIQPQHF
TRBV7-2	TRBD2	TRBJ2-1	NA	TGTGCCAGCAGCTCCACTAGCGGGATAGCTTACAATGAGCAGTTCTTC	CASSSTSGIAYNEQFF
TRBV11-2	TRBD2	TRBJ2-1	NA	TGTGCCAGCAGCCCCGTTAGCGGGGGGATTAATGAGCAGTTCTTC	CASSPVSGGINEQFF
TRBV19	TRBD1	TRBJ1-2	NA	TGTGCCAGTACCCAGGGGGACCTCTATGGCTACACCTTC	CASTQGDLYGYTF
TRBV7-9	TRBD1	TRBJ2-2	NA	TGTGCCAGCAGCTTAGGACAGGGTTTCGGCGGGGAGCTGTTTTTT	CASSLGQGFGGELFF
TRBV6-2/TRBV6-3	NA	TRBJ1-3	NA	TGTGCCAGCAGTTGGGAGACAGGCGTCAGTACCATATATTTT	CASSWETGVSTIYF
TRBV21-1	NA	TRBJ1-4	NA	TGTGCCAGCAGCAAAGTTATCGGCGGTAATGAAAAACTGTTTTTT	CASSKVIGGNEKLFF
TRBV4-2	NA	TRBJ2-1	NA	TGTGCCAGCAGCCAAGAGGGAGCTAGCCAATATTTATCCTACAATGAGCAGTTCTTC	CASSQEGASQYLSYNEQFF
TRBV4-1	TRBD2	TRBJ2-1	NA	TGCGCCAGCAGCCTAGCGGGGGTATACAATGAGCAGTTCTTC	CASSLAGVYNEQFF
TRBV5-1	TRBD1	TRBJ2-3	NA	TGCGCCAGCAGCCGGGGGACAGGGGATCCAGATACGCAGTATTTT	CASSRGTGDPDTQYF
TRBV5-4	TRBD2	TRBJ2-1	NA	TGTGCCAGCAGCTTCGGCGGGAGGGATTCCTACAATGAGCAGTTCTTC	CASSFGGRDSYNEQFF
TRBV19	NA	TRBJ1-1	NA	TGTGCCAGTAGTAGGCCAAGAATGAACACTGAAGCTTTCTTT	CASSRPRMNTEAFF